Below are 29 T cell receptor beta chains sequenced from a single sample in a study of OX40 agonist ivuxolimab in advanced cancers. Sequencing used immunoSEQ multiplex PCR; TCRdb keeps in-frame clones, though not all of them. Of 50,000 or so clones in the sample, around 88% were seen once. Sequences were derived from CD4+ or CD8+ T cells sorted from blood, sampled in a trial of the OX40 agonist ivuxolimab. These receptors were collected from an adult with an advanced solid tumor such as melanoma, head and neck, liver or kidney cancer.

V and J are TRBV27 and TRBJ2-7; D is perhaps TRBD2 (6 bases). V lost 5 bases and J lost 1, with 15 bases in between. Germline CDR1 reads MNHEY; CDR2 reads SMNVEV (reference sequence). CDR3 length equals 15 residues. The CDR3 region has the DNA TGTGCCAGCAGTCCTCTCGCGGGGTTATCCTACGAGCAGTACTTC. Encoded protein: CASSPLAGLSYEQYF.

As for this clone: A read error may produce the germline difference seen at one junction end. The rearrangement links TRBV5-6 to TRBJ2-7, with TRBD2 as a possible D gene (5 bases). This CDR3 is built from 10 residues. Per germline, CDR1 SGHDT and CDR2 YYEEEE. In DNA form, the CDR3 reads TGTGCCAGCAGCCTCGAGGGCACCTTCTTC. Translation gives CASSLEGTFF.

The chain uses TRBV19 and TRBJ1-1, with D uncertain. Germline V lookup: CDR1 LNHDA, CDR2 SQIVND (reference sequence). There are 15 residues in the CDR3. Trimming removed 3 bases at V and 5 bases at J, with 16 bases between. CDR3 in DNA: TGTGCCAGTAGTATTTCGGGGTCCTATGGGACTGAAGCTTTCTTT. It yields the protein CASSISGSYGTEAFF. Using reference TRBV19 and TRBJ1-1 for the parts outside the CDR3, the full variable domain is DGGITQSPKYLFRKEGQNVTLSCEQNLNHDAMYWYRQDPGQGLRLIYYSQIVNDFQKGDIAEGYSVSREKKESFPLTVTSAQKNPTAFYLCASSISGSYGTEAFFGQGTRLTVV.

The chain links TRBV4-1 to TRBJ1-6, with unresolved D. Looked up from germline, CDR1 is MGHRA and CDR2 is YSYEKL. Trimming stripped 0 bases from V and 9 bases from J, with 6 bases between. The CDR3 extends over 13 amino acids. The CDR3 here is CASSQDSPSPLHF. Here the CDR3 DNA reads TGCGCCAGCAGCCAAGATAGTCCTTCACCCCTCCACTTT.

The sample holds a few counts of this clone. The J gene is TRBJ2-7, the V gene TRBV6-5; the D is unclear. The CDR3 is 13 residues long. The V gene's germline CDR1 is MNHEY and CDR2 SVGAGI. Trimming removed 7 bases from V and 1 base from J, with 11 bases in between. CDR3 loop: CASTMGDSYEQYF. CDR3 DNA sequence: TGTGCCAGCACTATGGGCGATTCCTACGAGCAGTACTTC.

As to this clone: Relative to the germline gene, one junction end is altered; a read error may explain this. This rearrangement joins TRBV19 to TRBJ2-7, with 9 bases matching TRBD1. The CDR3 length is 15 residues. CDR1 is LNHDA and CDR2 is SQIVND in the germline V gene (reference sequence). This CDR3 is CASSIGQGYSYEQYF. The CDR3 bases are TGTGCCAGTAGCATAGGACAGGGGTACTCCTACGAGCAGTACTTC. The full variable domain, completed using reference TRBV19 and TRBJ2-7, is DGGITQSPKYLFRKEGQNVTLSCEQNLNHDAMYWYRQDPGQGLRLIYYSQIVNDFQKGDIAEGYSVSREKKESFPLTVTSAQKNPTAFYLCASSIGQGYSYEQYFGPGTRLTVT.

The chain uses TRBV2 and TRBJ2-1, with 11 bases lining up with TRBD2. V gave up 2 bases and J gave up 5 bases; unmatched junction bases: 11. Germline CDR1 is SNHLY and CDR2 is FYNNEI. CDR3 length: 18 amino acids. The CDR3 bases are TGTGCCAGCAGTGAAAGGGGACTAGCGGCTACTCTGGACAATGAGCAGTTCTTC. Its protein product is CASSERGLAATLDNEQFF.

This sequence joins TRBV7-9 and TRBJ2-5, with unresolved D. The V gene's germline CDR1 is SEHNR and CDR2 FQNEAQ (reference sequence). The V end lost 8 bases, the J end lost 5 bases, and 15 bases lay between the germline ends. CDR3 length equals 13 residues. CDR3 protein: CASRSSMAETQYF. CDR3 in DNA: TGTGCCAGCCGGTCCTCTATGGCGGAGACCCAGTACTTC.

The genes are TRBV9 and TRBJ2-3; 13 nucleotides agree with TRBD2. In germline, CDR1 is SGDLS, CDR2 YYNGEE. V was pared by 2 bases and J by 2 bases, with 2 bases of the junction left unmatched. This CDR3 contains 16 residues. CDR3 sequence: CASSVGLAGITDTQYF. The DNA for the CDR3 is TGTGCCAGCAGCGTGGGACTAGCGGGAATCACAGATACGCAGTATTTT.

The rearrangement links TRBV11-2 to TRBJ2-1, with 13 bases aligning to TRBD2. Losses at the gene ends were 4 bases for V and 8 bases for J; bases not matched to a gene: 5. The CDR3 runs to 15 residues. CDR1 SGHAT and CDR2 FQNNGV come from the germline V gene. This CDR3 is CASSSTSGGADEQFF. CDR3 nucleotides: TGTGCCAGCAGCTCAACTAGCGGGGGGGCGGATGAGCAGTTCTTC.

The rearrangement links TRBV7-9 to TRBJ2-7; D might be TRBD1 (6 bases). There are 12 residues in the CDR3. The germline gives CDR1 SEHNR, CDR2 FQNEAQ (reference sequence). V lost 5 bases, J lost 7 bases, and 12 bases lay in between. CDR3 region: CASSDMRGEQYF. The CDR3 bases are TGTGCCAGCAGCGACATGAGGGGGGAGCAGTACTTC. The whole variable domain, remainder taken from reference TRBV7-9 and TRBJ2-7, is DTGVSQNPRHKITKRGQNVTFRCDPISEHNRLYWYRQTLGQGPEFLTYFQNEAQLEKSRLLSDRFSAERPKGSFSTLEIQRTEQGDSAMYLCASSDMRGEQYFGPGTRLTVT.

The V and J genes are TRBV9 and TRBJ2-2; no clear D. The CDR3 loop spans 13 amino acids. Germline-derived CDR1 and CDR2 are SGDLS and YYNGEE. V was trimmed by 3 bases and J by 3 bases, leaving 6 bases between them. In DNA, the CDR3 is TGTGCCAGCAGCGCCGGACACACCGGGGAGCTGTTTTTT. This sequence encodes CASSAGHTGELFF.

The J gene is TRBJ2-7, the V gene TRBV7-9, with 7 bases lining up with TRBD2. CDR3 size: 15 residues. Germline CDR1 and CDR2: SEHNR and FQNEAQ (reference sequence). The J segment lost 0 bases and the V segment lost 6 bases, leaving 8 bases of the junction unmatched. The DNA of the CDR3 is TGTGCCAGCAGTTTGCTAGCGGAGAGCTCCTACGAGCAGTACTTC. It specifies CASSLLAESSYEQYF.

This rearrangement joins TRBV6-6 to TRBJ1-1; unclear D gene. The CDR3 extends over 14 amino acids. Trimming took off 0 bases at V and 4 bases at J, with 9 bases between the two ends. Germline CDR1 is MNHNY and CDR2 is SVGAGI (reference sequence). The DNA of the CDR3 is TGTGCCAGCAGTTACTCGTCAGTCGGCACTGAAGCTTTCTTT. This codes for CASSYSSVGTEAFF.

V usage is TRBV7-9 and J usage is TRBJ2-2; D perhaps matches TRBD2 (6 bases). There are 13 residues in the CDR3. Trimming removed 5 bases at V and 8 bases at J, with 12 bases between. The germline V gene has CDR1 SEHNR and CDR2 FQNEAQ (reference sequence). Here the CDR3 reads CASSDTGGGELFF. The CDR3 DNA follows: TGTGCCAGCAGCGATACCGGAGGGGGGGAGCTGTTTTTT.

This clone is medium-sized within its sample. CDR3 amino acids: CASSLSRLAGNEQYF. The CDR3 bases are TGTGCCAGCAGCTTATCCAGACTAGCGGGAAACGAGCAGTACTTC. The rearrangement links TRBV7-2 to TRBJ2-7; 11 nucleotides line up with TRBD2. The J segment lost 5 bases and the V segment lost 2 bases, leaving 5 bases of the junction unmatched. This CDR3 spans 15 amino acids. Germline assignment: CDR1 SGHTA and CDR2 FQGNSA.

The genes are TRBV29-1 and TRBJ1-2; 11 positions agree with TRBD1. Germline V gene sequence: CDR1 SQVTM, CDR2 ANQGSEA. The CDR3 has 15 amino acids. V was pared by 3 bases and J by 5 bases, with 8 bases of the junction left unmatched. CDR3: CSVDSWDRGKYGYTF. The CDR3 nucleotides read TGCAGCGTTGACTCCTGGGACAGGGGGAAGTATGGCTACACCTTC.

The rearrangement uses TRBV21-1 and TRBJ1-5; the table's D call TRBD1 went unverified against the DNA. TRBV21-1 is described as a pseudogene. The CDR3 spans 18 residues. CDR3 nucleotides: TGTGCCAGCAGCCCGAGGGAGCAGGGGGCGCGGCTGGGTCAGCCCCAGCATTTT. Protein sequence: CASSPREQGARLGQPQHF.

The V and J genes are TRBV7-7 and TRBJ2-5; the D is unclear. The ends were cut back, 3 bases at V and 2 bases at J, with 7 bases in the middle. The CDR3 covers 13 residues. From germline, CDR1 is SSHAT and CDR2 FNYEAQ (reference sequence). CDR3 nucleotides: TGTGCCAGCAGCTTTGGGCTACAAGAGACCCAGTACTTC. Translation: CASSFGLQETQYF.

The chain employs TRBV29-1 and TRBJ2-7; perhaps TRBD2 as D (6 bases). CDR3 length equals 14 residues. Trimming removed 7 bases from V and 2 bases from J, with 18 bases in between. Germline loops: CDR1 SQVTM, CDR2 ANQGSEA. The DNA for the CDR3 is TGCAGCGCCTCTAAGGTTAGCGGCACCTACGAGCAGTACTTC. This translates into CSASKVSGTYEQYF.

The chain has TRBV7-8 and TRBJ1-1; D gene unclear. The CDR3 loop spans 15 amino acids. The V gene's germline CDR1 is SGHVS and CDR2 FQNEAQ. V was pared by 5 bases and J by 4 bases, with 17 bases between. The CDR3 here is CASSLESRMSTEAFF. The CDR3 bases are TGTGCCAGCAGCCTTGAGAGTCGGATGAGCACTGAAGCTTTCTTT.

V gene TRBV7-9 combines with J gene TRBJ2-1; no reliable D call. V gave up 5 bases and J gave up 4 bases, with 6 bases separating them. The CDR3 extends over 12 amino acids. The germline CDR1 and CDR2 sequences are SEHNR and FQNEAQ (reference sequence). The CDR3 DNA follows: TGTGCCAGCAGCCCAGATTACAATGAGCAGTTCTTC. Translating gives CASSPDYNEQFF. Together with reference TRBV7-9 and TRBJ2-1, the CDR3 gives the full variable domain: DTGVSQNPRHKITKRGQNVTFRCDPISEHNRLYWYRQTLGQGPEFLTYFQNEAQLEKSRLLSDRFSAERPKGSFSTLEIQRTEQGDSAMYLCASSPDYNEQFFGPGTRLTVL.

The gene calls are TRBV7-3 and TRBJ2-2, with 8 nucleotides matching TRBD2. CDR1 SGHTA and CDR2 FQGTGA come from the germline V gene. V gave up 1 base and J gave up 6 bases; unmatched junction bases: 4. CDR3 length equals 15 residues. In DNA form, the CDR3 reads TGTGCCAGCAGCTTAATCCTAGCGGGCTCCGGGGAGCTGTTTTTT. This translates into CASSLILAGSGELFF.

The rearrangement links TRBV11-2 to TRBJ2-7, with a possible D match to TRBD1 (6 bases). Germline loops: CDR1 SGHAT, CDR2 FQNNGV. This CDR3 has 14 amino acids. Trimming pared 5 bases from V and 3 bases from J, leaving 14 bases between. CDR3: CASSPGVLVYEQYF. CDR3 bases: TGTGCCAGCAGCCCAGGGGTTTTAGTCTACGAGCAGTACTTC. Full variable domain (outside the CDR3, taken from reference TRBV11-2 and TRBJ2-7): EAGVAQSPRYKIIEKRQSVAFWCNPISGHATLYWYQQILGQGPKLLIQFQNNGVVDDSQLPKDRFSAERLKGVDSTLKIQPAKLEDSAVYLCASSPGVLVYEQYFGPGTRLTVT.

The chain employs TRBV4-2 and TRBJ1-5, with 8 nucleotides matching TRBD1. J lost 9 bases, V lost 2 bases, and 9 bases had no gene match. This CDR3 has 15 amino acids. Germline lookup yields CDR1 LGHNA and CDR2 YNFKEQ. The CDR3 nucleotides are TGTGCCAGCAGCCAATCCGGGACAGGTGGAGGGCCCCAGCATTTT. Residues: CASSQSGTGGGPQHF.

The CDR3 loop reads CASSVDSVNTEAFF. CDR3 DNA sequence: TGTGCCAGCAGTGTAGACTCGGTGAACACTGAAGCTTTCTTT. This chain connects TRBV6-5 to TRBJ1-1; D remains ambiguous. In germline, CDR1 is MNHEY, CDR2 SVGAGI. This CDR3 spans 14 amino acids. V was pared by 5 bases and J by 0 bases, with 10 bases between.

In this sample, this clone turned up once. V and J are TRBV28 and TRBJ1-5, with unresolved D. Germline CDR1 and CDR2: MDHEN and SYDVKM. Trimming stripped 6 bases from V and 2 bases from J, with 2 bases between. The CDR3 covers 11 residues. CDR3 in DNA: TGTGCCAGCAGCCGCAATCAGCCCCAGCATTTT. This sequence encodes CASSRNQPQHF.

This rearrangement joins TRBV4-2 to TRBJ1-4; TRBD1 matches at 10 bases. V trimming: 0 bases; J trimming: 12 bases; junction bases outside the gene matches: 7. This CDR3 contains 15 residues. Germline values: CDR1 LGHNA, CDR2 YNFKEQ. CDR3 residues: CASSQDWDRGTELFF. In DNA form, the CDR3 reads TGTGCCAGCAGCCAAGATTGGGACAGGGGAACCGAACTGTTTTTT.

The chain recombines TRBV1 with TRBJ2-5; the table's D call of TRBD1 was not tested on the DNA. TRBV1 corresponds to a pseudogene. The CDR3 runs 12 residues. This CDR3 reads CTSSQKGETQYF. CDR3 coding DNA: TGCACCAGCAGCCAAAAGGGGGAGACCCAGTACTTC.